Included here is one T cell receptor (beta chain) sequence, with context. This sample was taken from a study of blood T cell repertoires in COVID-19. Sequencing used immunoSEQ multiplex PCR; TCRdb keeps in-frame clones, though not all of them. Of 95,000 to 150,000 clones in the sample, about 80% were seen once. The specimen sequenced was peripheral blood. The source is a man between 60 and 75 years old with active or convalescent COVID-19.

For the CDR3, the DNA is TGTGCCAGCAGCGTAGGTCCAGGTTCCAACTATGGCTACACCTTC. It yields the protein CASSVGPGSNYGYTF. This rearrangement joins TRBV9 to TRBJ1-2; D is uncertain. Per germline, CDR1 SGDLS and CDR2 YYNGEE. V was clipped by 0 bases and J by 2 bases, with 11 bases between them. This CDR3 is 15 amino acids long.